These T cell receptor beta chains were read from a single sample in a study of T cells in Graves' hyperthyroidism and ophthalmopathy. TCRdb reanalysed the multiplex PCR reads using MiXCR and keeps one entry per CDR3 protein. The sample holds a few hundred thousand distinct CDR3 sequences, 14% seen once. Sequenced sample: blood. All receptors come from a woman in her 40s with Graves' hyperthyroidism. The CDR3 runs from the conserved cysteine through the conserved F or W.

TRBV4-1	TRBJ2-4	14	CASSQDWDKNIQYF
TRBV12-3/TRBV12-4	TRBJ1-4	15	CASSSRTSKREKLFF
TRBV28	TRBJ1-5	13	CASSFTSRQPQHF
TRBV30	TRBJ2-7	14	CAWRRDRGPNEQYF
TRBV6-1	TRBJ2-1	13	CASSKTGVGEQFF
TRBV7-9	TRBJ1-3	15	CASSFYMSSGNTIYF
TRBV3-1	TRBJ2-3	16	CASSQRDSKSTDTQYF
TRBV27	TRBJ2-7	14	CASSLGFRAHEQYF
TRBV7-9	TRBJ1-1	18	CASSSYLTGTGPNTEAFF
TRBV3-1	TRBJ2-3	15	CASSQLAGAWDTQYF
TRBV30	TRBJ1-3	19	CAWSVYEGSGGTGENTIYF
TRBV12-3/TRBV12-4	TRBJ1-1	12	CASSLNGEAAFF
TRBV20-1	TRBJ2-7	15	CSARDPGGGSYEQYF
TRBV20-1	TRBJ2-7	12	CSARDPRPGQYF
TRBV7-6	TRBJ2-7	14	CASSRTSGNHEQYF
TRBV15	TRBJ2-7	12	CATSRGADEQYF
TRBV6-5	TRBJ1-1	15	CASSYSYRGTTEAFF
TRBV27	TRBJ1-1	17	CASSLFLERGRETEAFF
TRBV15	TRBJ2-3	11	CATWRTDTQYF
TRBV11-2	TRBJ1-1	14	CASSLDGGWTEAFF
TRBV4-1	TRBJ2-1	16	CASSQEGTTQGHEQFF
TRBV7-7	TRBJ2-3	13	CASSYTSTDTQYF
TRBV20-1	TRBJ1-4	15	CSARDPRGGNEKLFF
TRBV20-1	TRBJ2-4	12	CSSPITKNIQYF
TRBV28	TRBJ2-7	16	CASSPLAGVGSYEQYF
TRBV19	TRBJ1-2	13	CASSIGTASSYTF
TRBV5-5	TRBJ1-1	14	CASSFRGAGTEAFF
TRBV19	TRBJ2-2	13	CASETMGGGELFF
TRBV19	TRBJ1-2	13	CASSDSVNYGYTF